The rows below give T cell receptor beta chains drawn from one sample of a study of cytomegalovirus exposure and HLA in healthy donors. Method: immunoSEQ multiplex PCR; TCRdb's copy keeps in-frame clones and lacks some. Among roughly 81,000 clones listed, around 77% were seen once. What was sequenced was PBMCs. These receptors were collected from a boy younger than 18 in good health and CMV-seronegative. The CDR3 runs from the conserved cysteine through the conserved F or W. A D gene is named only where the DNA matches it firmly.

v_gene	j_gene	d_gene	CDR3nt	CDR3aa
TRBV19	TRBJ2-1	-	TGTGCCAGTAGTATAGAGGCCCTAAGGGGGAATGAGCAGTTCTTC	CASSIEALRGNEQFF
TRBV9	TRBJ2-7	-	TGTGCCAGCAGCGTAACCGGTGACAGGTCCTACGAGCAGTACTTC	CASSVTGDRSYEQYF
TRBV11-2	TRBJ2-3	-	TGTGCCAGCAGCTTAAGCCTAGCGTGGGATACGCAGTATTTT	CASSLSLAWDTQYF
TRBV9	TRBJ1-6	TRBD1	TGTGCCAGCAGCGAACGACAGGGACGCAATTCACCCCTCCACTTT	CASSERQGRNSPLHF
TRBV5-6	TRBJ1-2	-	TGTGCCAGCAGCTCAGGCGGGGCCGGTGGCTACACCTTC	CASSSGGAGGYTF
TRBV11-3	TRBJ2-2	TRBD2	TGTGCCAGCAGCTTCAGCGGGATGAACACCGGGGAGCTGTTTTTT	CASSFSGMNTGELFF
TRBV28	TRBJ2-1	TRBD2	TGTGCCAGCATCCGGACTAGCGGGAAAAATGAGCAGTTCTTC	CASIRTSGKNEQFF
TRBV4-1	TRBJ2-1	-	TGCGCCAGCAGTGAGGTAAGGTCCTACAATGAGCAGTTCTTC	CASSEVRSYNEQFF
TRBV4-1	TRBJ1-2	-	TGCGCCAGCAGCCACCCGAGCTATGGCTACACCTTC	CASSHPSYGYTF
TRBV27	TRBJ1-1	-	TGTGCCAGCAGTTTATCCGGGAGTAGGACTGAAGCTTTCTTT	CASSLSGSRTEAFF
TRBV5-1	TRBJ2-7	TRBD2	TGCGCCAGCAGCCCATCCGGGGGAGGGAGGTACGAGCAGTACTTC	CASSPSGGGRYEQYF
TRBV6-5	TRBJ2-2	-	TGTGCCAGCAGTAGCACCAGGGGAAACACCGGGGAGCTGTTTTTT	CASSSTRGNTGELFF
TRBV11-2	TRBJ2-1	-	TGTGCCAGCAGCTTATCCCACATTTTCTCCTACAATGAGCAGTTCTTC	CASSLSHIFSYNEQFF